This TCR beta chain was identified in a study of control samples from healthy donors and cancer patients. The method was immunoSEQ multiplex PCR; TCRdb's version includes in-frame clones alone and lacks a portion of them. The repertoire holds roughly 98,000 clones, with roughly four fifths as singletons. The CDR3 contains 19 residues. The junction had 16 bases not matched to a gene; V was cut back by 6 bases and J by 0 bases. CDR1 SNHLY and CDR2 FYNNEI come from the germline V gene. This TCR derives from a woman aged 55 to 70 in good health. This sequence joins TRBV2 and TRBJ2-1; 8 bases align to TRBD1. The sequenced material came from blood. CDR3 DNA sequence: TGTGCCAGCAGCCGCGCAACCAGGACAGGGCGGTCCTCCTACAATGAGCAGTTCTTC. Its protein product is CASSRATRTGRSSYNEQFF.